A selection of T cell receptor beta chains follows, all from one sample in a study of blood T cell repertoires in COVID-19. Measured with immunoSEQ multiplex PCR; TCRdb has only the in-frame clones, and not every one. The repertoire holds some 130,000 clones, around nine tenths seen once, with more than 2% in the top ten. The source material was peripheral blood. All receptors come from a man in his 70s with active COVID-19. Each CDR3 is given with its conserved first and last residue. A D gene is named only where the DNA matches it firmly. Clone size is stated in some rows and not others, as once, few, many or a class when expanded.

TRBV5-1,TRBJ1-1,TRBD1,.,CASSVGQGYTEAFF,TGCGCCAGCAGCGTGGGACAGGGGTACACTGAAGCTTTCTTT
TRBV28,TRBJ1-5,.,.,CASSPDRNQPQHF,TGTGCCAGCAGCCCCGACAGAAATCAGCCCCAGCATTTT
TRBV11-3,TRBJ2-5,.,.,CASSSRQGRGETQYF,TGTGCCAGCAGCTCCCGTCAGGGCCGTGGGGAGACCCAGTACTTC
TRBV6-4,TRBJ2-3,.,.,CASSERPTDTQYF,TGTGCCAGCAGCGAGAGGCCCACAGATACGCAGTATTTT
TRBV14,TRBJ1-2,.,.,CASSQDLVYGYTF,TGTGCCAGCAGCCAAGACCTCGTCTATGGCTACACCTTC
TRBV5-1,TRBJ1-2,TRBD1,.,CASSATSGGNYGYTF,TGCGCCAGCAGTGCGACTTCAGGGGGCAACTATGGCTACACCTTC
TRBV7-2,TRBJ2-1,.,.,CASSRTGGDNNEQFF,TGTGCCAGCAGTCGGACCGGGGGTGACAACAATGAGCAGTTCTTC
TRBV29-1,TRBJ1-5,.,.,CSVVRYKLRSSGNQPQHF,TGCAGCGTTGTAAGGTACAAATTAAGGTCCAGCGGCAATCAGCCCCAGCATTTT
TRBV7-2,TRBJ2-3,TRBD2,.,CASSFPGLAGGLTDTQYF,TGTGCCAGCAGCTTTCCGGGACTAGCGGGAGGGCTCACAGATACGCAGTATTTT
TRBV7-2,TRBJ2-1,.,.,CASSSRQAFNEQFF,TGTGCCAGCAGCTCGCGCCAGGCCTTCAATGAGCAGTTCTTC
TRBV24-1,TRBJ2-7,.,.,CATSDWTGSSYEQYF,TGTGCCACCAGTGATTGGACGGGGAGCTCCTACGAGCAGTACTTC
TRBV9,TRBJ1-3,.,.,CASSQFPGNTIYF,TGTGCCAGCAGCCAGTTCCCAGGGAACACCATATATTTT
TRBV28,TRBJ2-2,TRBD2,.,CASTLTTSGTGELFF,TGTGCCAGCACCCTAACGACTAGCGGGACCGGGGAGCTGTTTTTT
TRBV30,TRBJ1-3,.,.,CAWSVGRAGNTIYF,TGTGCCTGGAGTGTCGGCAGGGCTGGAAACACCATATATTTT
TRBV5-4,TRBJ2-7,.,.,CASSSDTAWEQYF,TGTGCCAGCAGCTCCGACACCGCCTGGGAGCAGTACTTC
TRBV28,TRBJ1-2,.,.,CASRSDRKIYGYTF,TGTGCCAGCAGGTCGGACAGAAAAATCTATGGCTACACCTTC
TRBV5-1,TRBJ1-2,TRBD1,few,CASSADRAVGYTF,TGCGCCAGCAGCGCGGACAGGGCGGTTGGCTACACCTTC
TRBV4-1,TRBJ2-5,.,.,CASSQVVGAVQETQYF,TGCGCCAGCAGCCAAGTCGTAGGGGCCGTACAAGAGACCCAGTACTTC
TRBV29-1,TRBJ2-1,.,.,CSAGTPLGQFF,TGCAGCGCCGGGACTCCCTTGGGGCAGTTCTTC
TRBV29-1,TRBJ2-7,TRBD2,.,CSVGSSGNYEQYF,TGCAGCGTTGGGTCTAGCGGAAATTACGAGCAGTACTTC
TRBV7-8,TRBJ2-7,.,.,CASSLARDGYEQYF,TGTGCCAGCAGCTTAGCGCGGGACGGTTACGAGCAGTACTTC
TRBV4-3,TRBJ2-3,.,.,CASSRLQGGRTDTQYF,TGCGCCAGCAGCCGGCTACAGGGTGGTCGTACAGATACGCAGTATTTT
TRBV27,TRBJ2-7,.,.,CASSADGISYEQYF,TGTGCCAGCAGTGCGGACGGGATCTCCTACGAGCAGTACTTC
TRBV4-1,TRBJ1-1,.,.,CASSPPDRTNTEAFF,TGCGCCAGCAGCCCTCCCGACAGAACTAACACTGAAGCTTTCTTT
TRBV7-3,TRBJ2-2,.,.,CASSLTPWAPKGELFF,TGTGCCAGCAGCTTAACGCCCTGGGCACCTAAGGGGGAGCTGTTTTTT
TRBV30,TRBJ1-5,TRBD1,.,CAWSVRTGRGGNQPQHF,TGTGCCTGGAGCGTAAGGACAGGGCGTGGGGGCAATCAGCCCCAGCATTTT
TRBV11-2,TRBJ2-3,TRBD2,once,CASSLRLAGVSDTQYF,TGTGCCAGCAGCTTACGACTAGCGGGAGTGAGTGATACGCAGTATTTT
TRBV3-1/TRBV3-2,TRBJ2-6,TRBD2,.,CASSRGGGSGANVLTF,TGTGCCAGCAGCCGCGGGGGAGGCTCTGGGGCCAACGTCCTGACTTTC
TRBV7-9,TRBJ2-1,TRBD2,.,CASSLGTSGISSYNEQFF,TGTGCCAGCAGCCTCGGGACTAGCGGGATTAGCTCCTACAATGAGCAGTTCTTC
TRBV20-1,TRBJ1-1,.,.,CSAQRQSEAFF,TGCAGTGCCCAGAGACAGAGTGAAGCTTTCTTT
TRBV18,TRBJ1-5,TRBD1,.,CASSLGTGAPNQPQHF,TGTGCCAGCTCACTCGGGACAGGGGCCCCCAATCAGCCCCAGCATTTT
TRBV7-2,TRBJ1-3,TRBD1,.,CASSLGQAISGNTIYF,TGTGCCAGCAGCTTGGGACAGGCAATCTCTGGAAACACCATATATTTT